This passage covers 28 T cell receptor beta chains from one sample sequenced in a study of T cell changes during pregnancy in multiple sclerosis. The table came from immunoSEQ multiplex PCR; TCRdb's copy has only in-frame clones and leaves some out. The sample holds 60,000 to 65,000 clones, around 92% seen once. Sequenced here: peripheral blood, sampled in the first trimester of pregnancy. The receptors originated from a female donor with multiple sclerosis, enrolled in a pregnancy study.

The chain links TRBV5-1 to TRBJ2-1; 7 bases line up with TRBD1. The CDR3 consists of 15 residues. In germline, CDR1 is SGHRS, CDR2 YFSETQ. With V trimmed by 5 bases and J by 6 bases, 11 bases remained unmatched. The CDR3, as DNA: TGCGCCAGCAGTCCCGGGACAGTCCCCTTCAATGAGCAGTTCTTC. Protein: CASSPGTVPFNEQFF. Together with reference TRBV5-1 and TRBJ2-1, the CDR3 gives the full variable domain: KAGVTQTPRYLIKTRGQQVTLSCSPISGHRSVSWYQQTPGQGLQFLFEYFSETQRNKGNFPGRFSGRQFSNSRSEMNVSTLELGDSALYLCASSPGTVPFNEQFFGPGTRLTVL.

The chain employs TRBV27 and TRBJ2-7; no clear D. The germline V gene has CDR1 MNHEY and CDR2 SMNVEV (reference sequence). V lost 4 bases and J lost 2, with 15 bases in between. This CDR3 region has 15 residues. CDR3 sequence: CASSSMSRPPYEQYF. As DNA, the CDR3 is TGTGCCAGCAGTTCTATGTCCAGGCCCCCCTACGAGCAGTACTTC.

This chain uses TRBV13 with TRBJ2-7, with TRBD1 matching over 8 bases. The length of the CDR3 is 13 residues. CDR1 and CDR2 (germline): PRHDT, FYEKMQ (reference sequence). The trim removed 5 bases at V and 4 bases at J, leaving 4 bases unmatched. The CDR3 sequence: CASSPGGTYEQYF. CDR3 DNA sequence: TGTGCCAGCAGCCCAGGGGGCACTTACGAGCAGTACTTC.

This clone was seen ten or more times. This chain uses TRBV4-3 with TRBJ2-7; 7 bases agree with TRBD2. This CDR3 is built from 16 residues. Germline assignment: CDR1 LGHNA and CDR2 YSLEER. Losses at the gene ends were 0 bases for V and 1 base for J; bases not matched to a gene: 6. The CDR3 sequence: CASSQDVGGGSYEQYF. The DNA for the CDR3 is TGCGCCAGCAGCCAAGATGTCGGCGGGGGATCCTACGAGCAGTACTTC.

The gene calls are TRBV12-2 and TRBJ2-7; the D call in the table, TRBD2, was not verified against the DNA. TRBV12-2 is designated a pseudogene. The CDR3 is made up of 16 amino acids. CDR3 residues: CASRLEEPNAGNEQYF. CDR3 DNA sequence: TGTGCAAGTCGCTTAGAGGAGCCGAACGCCGGTAACGAGCAGTACTTC.

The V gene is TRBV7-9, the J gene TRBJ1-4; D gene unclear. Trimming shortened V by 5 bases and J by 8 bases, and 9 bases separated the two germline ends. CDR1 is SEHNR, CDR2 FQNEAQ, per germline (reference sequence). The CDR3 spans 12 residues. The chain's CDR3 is CASSREREKLFF. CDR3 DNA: TGTGCCAGCAGCCGAGAGCGGGAAAAACTGTTTTTT.

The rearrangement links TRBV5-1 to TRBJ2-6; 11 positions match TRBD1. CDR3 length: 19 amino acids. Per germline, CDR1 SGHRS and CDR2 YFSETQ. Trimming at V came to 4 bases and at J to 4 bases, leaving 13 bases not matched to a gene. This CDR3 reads CASSLPPGQGESGANVLTF. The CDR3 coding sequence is TGCGCCAGCAGCCTCCCTCCGGGACAGGGGGAATCCGGGGCCAACGTCCTGACTTTC.

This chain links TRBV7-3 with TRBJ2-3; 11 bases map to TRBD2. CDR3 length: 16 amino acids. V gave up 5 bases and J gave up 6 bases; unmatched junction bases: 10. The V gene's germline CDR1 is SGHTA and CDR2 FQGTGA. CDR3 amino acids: CASSPAVAGGPDTQYF. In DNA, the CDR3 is TGTGCCAGCAGCCCCGCCGTAGCGGGAGGGCCGGATACGCAGTATTTT.

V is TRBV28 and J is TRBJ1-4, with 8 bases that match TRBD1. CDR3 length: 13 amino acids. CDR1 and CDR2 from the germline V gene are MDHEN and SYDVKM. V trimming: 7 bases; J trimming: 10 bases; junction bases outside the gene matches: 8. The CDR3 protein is CASNSGGSGKLFF. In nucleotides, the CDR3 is TGTGCCAGCAACTCAGGGGGCTCAGGAAAACTGTTTTTT.

CDR3 coding DNA: TGCAGCGTTCAACCGACTAGCGGCAGCTACAATGAGCAGTTCTTC. As protein: CSVQPTSGSYNEQFF. The chain links TRBV29-1 to TRBJ2-1; 9 bases line up with TRBD2. CDR3 length: 15 amino acids. Germline V lookup: CDR1 SQVTM, CDR2 ANQGSEA. The V segment lost 5 bases and the J segment 3 bases; nucleotides outside the gene matches: 8.

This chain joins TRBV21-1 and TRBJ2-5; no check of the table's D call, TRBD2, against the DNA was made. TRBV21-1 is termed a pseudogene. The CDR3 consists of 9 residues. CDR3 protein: CANLETQYF. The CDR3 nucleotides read TGTGCCAACTTAGAGACCCAGTACTTC.

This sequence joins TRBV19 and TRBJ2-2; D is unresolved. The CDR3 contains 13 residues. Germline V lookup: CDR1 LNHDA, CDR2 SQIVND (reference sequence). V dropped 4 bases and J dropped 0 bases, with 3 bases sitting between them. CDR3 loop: CASSTSNTGELFF. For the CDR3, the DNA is TGTGCCAGTAGTACTTCGAACACCGGGGAGCTGTTTTTT.

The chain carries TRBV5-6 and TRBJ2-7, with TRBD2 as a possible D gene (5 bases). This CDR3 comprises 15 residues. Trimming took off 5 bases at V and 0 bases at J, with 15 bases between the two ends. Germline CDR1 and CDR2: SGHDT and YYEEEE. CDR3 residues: CASRILGGFSYEQYF. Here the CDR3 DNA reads TGTGCCAGCAGGATACTAGGCGGTTTCTCCTACGAGCAGTACTTC.

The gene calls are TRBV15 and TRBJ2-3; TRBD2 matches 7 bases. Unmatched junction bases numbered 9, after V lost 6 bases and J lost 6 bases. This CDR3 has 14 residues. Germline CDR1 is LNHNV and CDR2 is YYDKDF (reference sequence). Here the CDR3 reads CATSPSGDRDTQYF. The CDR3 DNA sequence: TGTGCCACCAGTCCCAGCGGGGATAGGGATACGCAGTATTTT.

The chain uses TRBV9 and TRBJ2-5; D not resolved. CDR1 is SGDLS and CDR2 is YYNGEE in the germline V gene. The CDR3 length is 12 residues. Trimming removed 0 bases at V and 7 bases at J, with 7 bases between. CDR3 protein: CASSVGAGTQYF. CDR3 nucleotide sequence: TGTGCCAGCAGCGTAGGGGCTGGGACCCAGTACTTC.

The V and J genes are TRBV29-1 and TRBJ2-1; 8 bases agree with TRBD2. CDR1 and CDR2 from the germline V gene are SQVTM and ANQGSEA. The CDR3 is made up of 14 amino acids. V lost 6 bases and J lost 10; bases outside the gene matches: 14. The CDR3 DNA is TGCAGCGTCGGATCGGGACTAGGAATCGGGGAGCAGTTCTTC. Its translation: CSVGSGLGIGEQFF.

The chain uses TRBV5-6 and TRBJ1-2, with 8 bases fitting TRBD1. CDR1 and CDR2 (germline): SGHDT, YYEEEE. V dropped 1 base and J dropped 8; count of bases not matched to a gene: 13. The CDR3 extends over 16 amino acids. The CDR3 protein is CASSLSQGAFRKGYTF. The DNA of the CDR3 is TGTGCCAGCAGCTTGTCGCAGGGGGCTTTTCGGAAAGGCTACACCTTC.

This CDR3 reads CAIREPGLAGKSSYNEQFF. The DNA of the CDR3 is TGTGCCATCAGGGAACCGGGACTAGCGGGGAAAAGCTCCTACAATGAGCAGTTCTTC. This chain links TRBV10-3 with TRBJ2-1; 13 nucleotides align to TRBD2. V was clipped by 6 bases and J by 0 bases; unmatched bases: 11. The CDR3 has 19 amino acids. Germline V lookup: CDR1 ENHRY, CDR2 SYGVKD.

The CDR3 nucleotides are TGTGCCAGCAGCTTGGCAGGCAGCCAAAACTACGAGCAGTACTTC. It specifies CASSLAGSQNYEQYF. V is TRBV5-5 and J is TRBJ2-7; D gene uncertain. The CDR3 sequence is 15 residues long. V gave up 0 bases and J gave up 3 bases, with 13 bases separating them. CDR1 SGHKS and CDR2 YYEKEE come from the germline V gene (reference sequence).

The CDR3 nucleotides read TGTGCCACCACCACGAAAGGCGGGAGAGCCTACAATGAGCAGTTCTTC. This sequence encodes CATTTKGGRAYNEQFF. V is TRBV15 and J is TRBJ2-1; TRBD2 aligns across 7 bases. The germline CDR1 and CDR2 sequences are LNHNV and YYDKDF (reference sequence). CDR3 length: 16 residues. Losses at the gene ends were 7 bases for V and 2 bases for J; bases not matched to a gene: 11.

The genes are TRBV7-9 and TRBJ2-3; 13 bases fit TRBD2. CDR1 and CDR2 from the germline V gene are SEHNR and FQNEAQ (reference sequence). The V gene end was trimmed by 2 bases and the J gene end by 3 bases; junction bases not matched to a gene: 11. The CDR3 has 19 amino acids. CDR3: CASSLILTSGRIETDTQYF. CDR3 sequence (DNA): TGTGCCAGCAGCTTAATTTTGACTAGCGGGAGGATTGAGACAGATACGCAGTATTTT.

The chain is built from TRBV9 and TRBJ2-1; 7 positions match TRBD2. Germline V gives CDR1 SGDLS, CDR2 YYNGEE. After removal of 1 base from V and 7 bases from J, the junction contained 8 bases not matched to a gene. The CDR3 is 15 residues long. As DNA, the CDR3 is TGTGCCAGCAGCGTATATACGGGAGGCAGGAATGAGCAGTTCTTC. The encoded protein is CASSVYTGGRNEQFF.

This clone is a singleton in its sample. The CDR3 is CASSVATSGGTDTQYF. DNA of the CDR3: TGTGCCAGCAGCGTAGCTACTAGCGGGGGCACAGATACGCAGTATTTT. This rearrangement joins TRBV9 to TRBJ2-3; 10 bases match TRBD2. V lost 0 bases and J lost 1; bases outside the gene matches: 2. Per germline, CDR1 SGDLS and CDR2 YYNGEE. CDR3 size: 16 residues.

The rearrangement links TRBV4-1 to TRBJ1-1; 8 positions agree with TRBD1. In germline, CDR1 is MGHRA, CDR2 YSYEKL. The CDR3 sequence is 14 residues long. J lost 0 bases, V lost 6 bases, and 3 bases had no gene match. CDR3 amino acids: CASRTGAVNTEAFF. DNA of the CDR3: TGCGCCAGCAGGACAGGGGCGGTGAACACTGAAGCTTTCTTT.

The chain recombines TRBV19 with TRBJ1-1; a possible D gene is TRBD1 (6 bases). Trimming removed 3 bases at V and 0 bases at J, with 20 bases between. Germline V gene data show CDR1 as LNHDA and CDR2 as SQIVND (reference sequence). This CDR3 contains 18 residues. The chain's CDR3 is CASSIPPGESGVNTEAFF. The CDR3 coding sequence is TGTGCCAGTAGTATCCCGCCAGGGGAGAGCGGAGTGAACACTGAAGCTTTCTTT.

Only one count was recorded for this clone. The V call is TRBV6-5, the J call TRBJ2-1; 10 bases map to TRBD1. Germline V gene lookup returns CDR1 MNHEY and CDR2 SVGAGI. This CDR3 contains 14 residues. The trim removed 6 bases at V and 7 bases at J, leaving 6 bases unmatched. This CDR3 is CASRTDRGFNEQFF. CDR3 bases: TGTGCCAGCAGGACGGACAGGGGGTTTAATGAGCAGTTCTTC.

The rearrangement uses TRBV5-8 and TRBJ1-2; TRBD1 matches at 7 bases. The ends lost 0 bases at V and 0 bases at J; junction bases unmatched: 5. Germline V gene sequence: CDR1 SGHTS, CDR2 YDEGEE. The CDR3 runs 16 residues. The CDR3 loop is CASSLGTGPANYGYTF. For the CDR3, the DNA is TGTGCCAGCAGCTTGGGGACAGGACCAGCTAACTATGGCTACACCTTC.

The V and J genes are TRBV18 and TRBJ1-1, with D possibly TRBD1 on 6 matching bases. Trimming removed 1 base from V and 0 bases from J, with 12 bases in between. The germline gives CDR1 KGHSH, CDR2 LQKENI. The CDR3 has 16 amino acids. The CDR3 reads CASSPQNRDLNTEAFF. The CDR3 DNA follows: TGTGCCAGCTCACCACAGAACAGGGACCTGAACACTGAAGCTTTCTTT.